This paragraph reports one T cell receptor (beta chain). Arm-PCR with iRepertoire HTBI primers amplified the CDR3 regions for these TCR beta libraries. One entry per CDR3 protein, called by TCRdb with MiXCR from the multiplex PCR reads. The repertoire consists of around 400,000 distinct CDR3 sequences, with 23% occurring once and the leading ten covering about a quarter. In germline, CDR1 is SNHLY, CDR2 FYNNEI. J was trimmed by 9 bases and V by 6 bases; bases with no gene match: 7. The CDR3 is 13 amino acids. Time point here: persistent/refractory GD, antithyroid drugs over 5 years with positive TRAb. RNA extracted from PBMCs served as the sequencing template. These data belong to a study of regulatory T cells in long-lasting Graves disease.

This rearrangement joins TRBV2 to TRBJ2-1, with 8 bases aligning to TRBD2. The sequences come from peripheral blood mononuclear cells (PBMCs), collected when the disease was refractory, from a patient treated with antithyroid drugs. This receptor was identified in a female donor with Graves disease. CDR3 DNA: TGTGCCAGCAGCCCGGGACTAGGGACTGAGCAGTTCTTC. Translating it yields CASSPGLGTEQFF. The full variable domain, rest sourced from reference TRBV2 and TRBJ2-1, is EPEVTQTPSHQVTQMGQEVILRCVPISNHLYFYWYRQILGQKVEFLVSFYNNEISEKSEIFDDQFSVERPDGSNFTLKIRSTKLEDSAMYFCASSPGLGTEQFFGPGTRLTVL.